The TCR beta chain under discussion was sequenced for a study of lymphopenia after photon versus proton radiotherapy. Study results and caveats: Under photons, naive T cells and diversity fell while effector/memory populations rose. After lymphocyte nadir, photon-treated repertoires showed oligoclonal expansion, especially CD8+ Temra.

The CDR3 covers 12 residues. Germline V lookup: CDR1 MNHEY, CDR2 SVGAGI. V gave up 8 bases and J gave up 10 bases, with 15 bases separating them. The data were produced by immunoSEQ multiplex PCR, yet TCRdb's version contains in-frame clones alone and is incomplete. The repertoire has 75,000 to 95,000 clones, 80% to 90% of them found once; the top ten carry approximately 1.4%. Concerning this clone itself: The target antigen is unknown.

This chain joins TRBV6-5 and TRBJ1-5; D call uncertain. The sample was peripheral blood, taken from a patient treated with proton-based radiotherapy. The receptor was isolated from a man aged 55 to 70 with pancreatic cancer. The CDR3 here is CASGRVGQPQHF. CDR3 DNA sequence: TGTGCCAGCGGGAGGGTCGGGCAACCCCAGCATTTT.